The 24 T cell receptor beta chains below all came from one sample that was sequenced in a study of blood T cell repertoires in COVID-19. Here immunoSEQ multiplex PCR was the method, and the copy in TCRdb shows in-frame clones only, minus some. The sample lists 100,000 to 150,000 clones, roughly 84% occurring once. The material sequenced was peripheral blood. The source is a woman aged 25 to 39 who had recovered from COVID-19.

The genes are TRBV7-2 and TRBJ2-7; TRBD2 might be the D (6 bases). Per the germline V gene, CDR1 is SGHTA and CDR2 is FQGNSA. CDR3 length: 17 residues. Trimming left V 3 bases short and J 1 base short, with 19 bases between. Here the CDR3 reads CASSLTDSGVLSYEQYF. The CDR3 DNA reads TGTGCCAGCAGCTTGACCGACTCGGGGGTACTGTCCTACGAGCAGTACTTC.

This chain uses TRBV19 with TRBJ2-1; 13 bases are shared with TRBD2. Trimming cost V 1 base and J 4 bases; bases outside gene matches: 4. Per germline, CDR1 LNHDA and CDR2 SQIVND (reference sequence). This CDR3 comprises 17 residues. The CDR3: CASSIAGLAGLYNEQFF. For the CDR3, the DNA is TGTGCCAGTAGTATAGCGGGACTAGCGGGGTTATACAATGAGCAGTTCTTC.

V usage is TRBV9 and J usage is TRBJ1-1, with D possibly matching TRBD1 (5 bases). This CDR3 comprises 14 residues. V lost 0 bases and J lost 4, with 10 bases in between. Looked up from germline, CDR1 is SGDLS and CDR2 is YYNGEE. CDR3 protein: CASSVAAGGTEAFF. The CDR3 bases are TGTGCCAGCAGCGTAGCAGCGGGGGGCACTGAAGCTTTCTTT.

V usage is TRBV19 and J usage is TRBJ2-7; TRBD2 is a possible D gene (6 bases). V lost 1 base and J 5 bases, leaving 18 bases between the germline ends. The CDR3 is 16 amino acids. Germline V gives CDR1 LNHDA, CDR2 SQIVND (reference sequence). The CDR3 reads CASSIGSWRVQNEQYF. The DNA of the CDR3 is TGTGCCAGTAGTATAGGCTCATGGAGGGTCCAAAACGAGCAGTACTTC.

This clone was observed a single time. The gene calls are TRBV5-1 and TRBJ1-1; D call uncertain. CDR1 and CDR2 from the germline V gene are SGHRS and YFSETQ. Between the trimmed V and J ends, which lost 1 base and 3 bases, there was a span of 13 bases. This CDR3 has 15 amino acids. CDR3 sequence (DNA): TGCGCCAGCAGCTTGAAAGAAGGTGGAGACACTGAAGCTTTCTTT. It codes for CASSLKEGGDTEAFF.

This CDR3 reads CAIGHPTGARGYTF. The CDR3 DNA sequence: TGTGCCATCGGCCACCCAACAGGGGCGCGGGGCTACACCTTC. The V and J genes are TRBV10-3 and TRBJ1-2; 7 bases are a match to TRBD1. The CDR3 spans 14 residues. Trimming removed 8 bases from V and 8 bases from J; junction bases left unmatched: 14. The germline CDR1 and CDR2 sequences are ENHRY and SYGVKD.

V and J are TRBV9 and TRBJ1-1; 8 bases are a match to TRBD1. V lost 1 base, J lost 3 bases, and 5 bases stayed unmatched. The CDR3 runs 15 residues. The germline V gene has CDR1 SGDLS and CDR2 YYNGEE. CDR3 sequence reads: CASSVTGGIYTEAFF. CDR3 coding DNA: TGTGCCAGCAGCGTAACAGGGGGGATTTACACTGAAGCTTTCTTT.

The chain recombines TRBV27 with TRBJ1-5, with 7 bases lining up with TRBD1. J lost 5 bases, V lost 6 bases, and 7 bases had no gene match. Germline V gene data show CDR1 as MNHEY and CDR2 as SMNVEV (reference sequence). The CDR3 covers 14 residues. The CDR3 coding sequence is TGTGCCAGCAGACGTACAGGGGTCGATCAGCCCCAGCATTTT. It translates to CASRRTGVDQPQHF.

The rearrangement links TRBV19 to TRBJ2-1; 8 bases align to TRBD1. The CDR3 totals 15 residues. V trimming: 1 base; J trimming: 7 bases; junction bases outside the gene matches: 6. Germline V CDR1 and CDR2: LNHDA, SQIVND (reference sequence). The CDR3 region has the DNA TGTGCCAGTAGTATAGTAGGCACAGGGGGGAATGAGCAGTTCTTC. Protein product: CASSIVGTGGNEQFF.

The chain recombines TRBV6-1 with TRBJ2-7; 9 bases align to TRBD1. This CDR3 is 15 amino acids long. V shed 3 bases, J shed 5 bases, and the junction held 8 bases outside the gene matches. The V gene's germline CDR1 is MNHNS and CDR2 SASEGT. The CDR3 DNA reads TGTGCCAGCAGTGATTGGACAGGGGAATATAACGAGCAGTACTTC. This sequence encodes CASSDWTGEYNEQYF.

The V call is TRBV9, the J call TRBJ2-1, with 10 bases that match TRBD2. CDR1 and CDR2 from the germline V gene are SGDLS and YYNGEE. This CDR3 spans 15 amino acids. Germline trimming cut 0 bases from V and 6 bases from J; bases unmatched to any gene: 3. CDR3 loop: CASSVGASGSNEQFF. In DNA, the CDR3 is TGTGCCAGCAGCGTAGGCGCTAGCGGGAGCAATGAGCAGTTCTTC.

This clone has ten or more counts. The J gene is TRBJ2-7, the V gene TRBV9, with 8 bases fitting TRBD2. Losses at the gene ends were 4 bases for V and 5 bases for J; bases not matched to a gene: 8. This CDR3 contains 14 residues. Germline V lookup: CDR1 SGDLS, CDR2 YYNGEE. For the CDR3, the DNA is TGTGCCAGCAGCCCCTTGAGCGGGAGTGACGAGCAGTACTTC. Protein sequence: CASSPLSGSDEQYF.

V and J are TRBV29-1 and TRBJ1-1, with D uncertain. V dropped 3 bases and J dropped 5 bases, with 19 bases sitting between them. In germline, CDR1 is SQVTM, CDR2 ANQGSEA. This CDR3 is 15 amino acids long. The CDR3 loop reads CSVELSTRGGTEAFF. The DNA for the CDR3 is TGCAGCGTTGAGCTTAGTACGCGAGGAGGGACTGAAGCTTTCTTT.

This clone appeared once. The chain employs TRBV18 and TRBJ2-2; the D gene is possibly TRBD2 (7 bases). Germline V gene data show CDR1 as KGHSH and CDR2 as LQKENI. The CDR3 totals 15 residues. V was pared by 2 bases and J by 4 bases, with 11 bases between. The CDR3 protein is CASSPGRGATGELFF. In DNA form, the CDR3 reads TGTGCCAGCTCACCAGGTCGGGGGGCCACCGGGGAGCTGTTTTTT.

This chain connects TRBV5-1 to TRBJ2-1; perhaps TRBD2 as D (5 bases). Germline V CDR1 and CDR2: SGHRS, YFSETQ. CDR3 length: 14 amino acids. The V and J ends lost 7 bases and 4 bases respectively, with 15 bases between them. CDR3 nucleotides: TGCGCCAGCGGGCTGAGCGGCACGTACAATGAGCAGTTCTTC. It translates to CASGLSGTYNEQFF.

This chain links TRBV18 with TRBJ1-5; the match to TRBD1 covers 9 bases. The CDR3 is made up of 16 amino acids. The trim removed 2 bases at V and 5 bases at J, leaving 7 bases unmatched. Germline CDR1 KGHSH, CDR2 LQKENI. The CDR3 sequence: CASSPGQGRTDQPQHF. Written as DNA, the CDR3 is TGTGCCAGCTCACCAGGACAGGGGCGAACAGATCAGCCCCAGCATTTT.

The chain is built from TRBV10-1 and TRBJ1-6; 8 bases agree with TRBD1. The ends lost 6 bases at V and 6 bases at J; junction bases unmatched: 4. The CDR3 consists of 14 residues. Germline CDR1 is WNHNN and CDR2 is SYGVQD (reference sequence). This CDR3 is CASSGQGGNSPLHF. In nucleotides, the CDR3 is TGCGCCAGCAGCGGACAGGGCGGTAATTCACCCCTCCACTTT.

V and J are TRBV30 and TRBJ1-2; D gene ambiguous. The V and J ends lost 5 bases and 4 bases respectively, with 8 bases between them. Germline values: CDR1 GTSNPN, CDR2 SVGIG (reference sequence). CDR3 size: 11 residues. The CDR3 reads CAWELTYGYTF. The DNA of the CDR3 is TGTGCCTGGGAACTTACCTATGGCTACACCTTC.

The rearrangement uses TRBV6-5 and TRBJ1-5; 7 positions agree with TRBD1. Per the germline V gene, CDR1 is MNHEY and CDR2 is SVGAGI. The CDR3 consists of 15 residues. Trimming removed 6 bases from V and 2 bases from J; junction bases left unmatched: 7. CDR3 amino acids: CASSRTGFGNQPQHF. CDR3 bases: TGTGCCAGCAGCCGGACAGGATTTGGCAATCAGCCCCAGCATTTT.

This chain connects TRBV5-1 to TRBJ2-2; D possibly corresponds to TRBD1 (5 bases). Germline V gives CDR1 SGHRS, CDR2 YFSETQ. Trimming cost V 5 bases and J 1 base, with 15 bases left between them. The CDR3 length is 16 residues. CDR3 in amino acids: CASSPVGAWNTGELFF. DNA of the CDR3: TGCGCCAGCAGTCCCGTAGGGGCATGGAACACCGGGGAGCTGTTTTTT.

The rearrangement joins TRBV7-3 to TRBJ2-2, with 7 bases that match TRBD1. V dropped 5 bases and J dropped 4; count of bases not matched to a gene: 13. The CDR3 totals 17 residues. CDR1 is SGHTA, CDR2 FQGTGA, per germline. The CDR3 region has the DNA TGTGCCAGCAGCCCGAGGACAGGCCCGACGGGCACCGGGGAGCTGTTTTTT. This sequence encodes CASSPRTGPTGTGELFF.

The chain combines TRBV3-1 (or the pseudogene TRBV3-2) with TRBJ1-1, with D unclear. The V end was cut by 4 bases, the J end by 7 bases, with 16 bases between. From germline, CDR1 is LGHDT and CDR2 YNNKEL (reference sequence). The CDR3 totals 14 residues. The CDR3 is CASSRGGRVSEAFF. The CDR3 nucleotides read TGTGCCAGCAGCCGGGGTGGGCGGGTAAGTGAAGCTTTCTTT.

V gene TRBV12-3 or TRBV12-4 combines with J gene TRBJ2-5, with 7 bases that match TRBD2. The CDR3 totals 11 residues. V was clipped by 6 bases and J by 7 bases; unmatched bases: 2. The CDR3 nucleotides are TGTGCCAGCAGGTCGGGGGGGACCCAGTACTTC. It encodes CASRSGGTQYF.

This chain links TRBV27 with TRBJ2-1, with TRBD2 identical over 12 bases. Germline V CDR1 and CDR2: MNHEY, SMNVEV (reference sequence). V shed 5 bases and J 3 bases; nucleotides not matched to a gene: 2. This CDR3 has 15 residues. The CDR3 DNA sequence: TGTGCCAGCAGTCTAGCGGGGGGGAGCTACAATGAGCAGTTCTTC. Translated, it gives CASSLAGGSYNEQFF.